These 32 T cell receptor beta chains were all obtained from the same sample, sequenced in a study of blood T cell repertoires in COVID-19 (dated by TCRdb to 2020 to 2022). Receptor libraries were prepared by the immunoSEQ multiplex PCR assay. TCRdb's version of the immuneACCESS table is confined to in-frame rearrangements and falls short of the full clone set. An unresolved V gene accounts for under half of the shortfall where checked; the remainder is of unknown origin. The sample table lists roughly 200,000 clones, approximately 85% of them with a count of one. The ten largest clonotypes hold more than 5% of the sample. Material for sequencing was PBMCs or T cells enriched from blood (not recorded which). The source of these receptors is a man aged 35 to 55 who had recovered from COVID-19.

This clone occurred once. The gene calls are TRBV12-5 and TRBJ1-6; TRBD1 agrees at 7 bases. The V and J ends lost 1 base and 9 bases, in that order; junction bases with no gene match: 3. Germline V gives CDR1 LGHNT, CDR2 FRNRAP. This CDR3 spans 14 amino acids. CDR3 DNA sequence: TGTGCTAGTGGTTTGGGGCAGGGGGGTTCACCCCTCCACTTT. It codes for CASGLGQGGSPLHF.

This clone was observed a single time. This sequence joins TRBV6-5 and TRBJ2-7; perhaps TRBD1 as D (6 bases). This CDR3 has 16 amino acids. V was pared by 0 bases and J by 2 bases, with 14 bases between. Germline V gene sequence: CDR1 MNHEY, CDR2 SVGAGI. The CDR3 loop is CASSYSNRVTTYEQYF. CDR3 in DNA: TGTGCCAGCAGTTACTCGAACAGGGTAACGACCTACGAGCAGTACTTC.

V is TRBV5-8 and J is TRBJ2-6; 11 bases agree with TRBD1. CDR3 length: 16 amino acids. The J segment lost 2 bases and the V segment lost 5 bases, leaving 3 bases of the junction unmatched. Germline V gene data show CDR1 as SGHTS and CDR2 as YDEGEE. The CDR3 DNA follows: TGTGCCAGCAGAGGGACAGGGGGACCTGGGGCCAACGTCCTGACTTTC. Translation gives CASRGTGGPGANVLTF.

The chain couples TRBV6-5 to TRBJ1-6, with D perhaps TRBD1 (5 bases). The germline V gene encodes CDR1 MNHEY and CDR2 SVGAGI. V lost 7 bases and J lost 7, with 17 bases in between. CDR3 length: 15 amino acids. The CDR3 spells CASNQGRGWNSPLHF. CDR3 nucleotide sequence: TGTGCCAGCAACCAAGGGAGGGGTTGGAATTCACCCCTCCACTTT.

With regard to this clone: One end of the junction is discordant with germline, which a read error may explain. This chain uses TRBV6-1 with TRBJ2-7; 10 bases are shared with TRBD2. The CDR3 has 11 residues. Germline loops: CDR1 MNHNS, CDR2 SASEGT. The CDR3 loop is CASSELAGGIF. As DNA, the CDR3 is TGTGCCAGCAGTGAATTAGCGGGGGGAATATTC.

The chain employs TRBV14 and TRBJ2-1; the D gene is possibly TRBD1 (5 bases). Germline V gives CDR1 SGHDN, CDR2 FVKESK. The CDR3 is 12 residues long. The V and J ends lost 4 bases and 7 bases respectively, with 8 bases between them. The CDR3 DNA reads as TGTGCCAGCAGCCCCGGACAAAATGAGCAGTTCTTC. Protein product: CASSPGQNEQFF.

CDR3 bases: TGCGCCAGCAGCCAAGACCTCCCATTAAAAAGGGGATATCAGCCCCAGCATTTT. Its protein product is CASSQDLPLKRGYQPQHF. J is TRBJ1-5 and V is TRBV4-1; D is possibly TRBD1 (5 bases). Germline CDR1 MGHRA, CDR2 YSYEKL. Trimming cost V 0 bases and J 5 bases, with 20 bases left between them. The length of the CDR3 is 18 residues.

This clone was seen more than once but under ten times. The V and J genes are TRBV4-1 and TRBJ2-7; D not resolved. The germline V gene has CDR1 MGHRA and CDR2 YSYEKL. The CDR3 is 13 amino acids. V lost 0 bases to trimming and J lost 5 bases, with 8 bases between them. The CDR3 spells CASSQDTTDEQYF. The CDR3 coding sequence is TGCGCCAGCAGCCAAGATACGACTGACGAGCAGTACTTC.

The rearrangement uses TRBV5-1 and TRBJ2-5, with TRBD1 matching 12 bases. V shed 4 bases, J shed 5 bases, and the junction held 6 bases outside the gene matches. This CDR3 region has 15 residues. Germline lookup yields CDR1 SGHRS and CDR2 YFSETQ. CDR3 DNA sequence: TGCGCCAGCAGCCGGGACAGGGGGCGGTATGAGACCCAGTACTTC. Its protein is CASSRDRGRYETQYF.

The rearrangement links TRBV30 to TRBJ2-7, with unresolved D. Germline CDR1 is GTSNPN and CDR2 is SVGIG (reference sequence). This CDR3 comprises 16 residues. V was cut by 3 bases and J by 0 bases, with 18 bases left in between. The CDR3 nucleotides are TGTGCCTGGAGCACCGAGAGCTCTTTGCCCTCCTACGAGCAGTACTTC. As protein: CAWSTESSLPSYEQYF.

The V gene is TRBV7-6, the J gene TRBJ1-3; possibly TRBD1 for D (6 bases). The CDR3 sequence is 13 residues long. Germline CDR1 reads SGHVS; CDR2 reads FNYEAQ. V gave up 7 bases and J gave up 4 bases, with 11 bases separating them. The CDR3 DNA reads TGTGCCAGCACCCCAGGGGCCGGAAACACCATATATTTT. This translates into CASTPGAGNTIYF. Supplemented by reference TRBV7-6 and TRBJ1-3, the full variable domain reads GAGVSQSPRYKVTKRGQDVALRCDPISGHVSLYWYRQALGQGPEFLTYFNYEAQQDKSGLPNDRFSAERPEGSISTLTIQRTEQRDSAMYRCASTPGAGNTIYFGEGSWLTVV.

The chain's CDR3 is CASSEAGAGGGTDTQYF. The CDR3 DNA is TGTGCCAGCAGTGAAGCGGGAGCGGGAGGAGGCACAGATACGCAGTATTTT. The chain combines TRBV2 with TRBJ2-3; 9 bases agree with TRBD2. Germline V CDR1 and CDR2: SNHLY, FYNNEI. The CDR3 has 17 residues. V dropped 0 bases and J dropped 1; count of bases not matched to a gene: 5.

The gene calls are TRBV28 and TRBJ1-2; D gene uncertain. This CDR3 comprises 13 residues. Germline assignment: CDR1 MDHEN and CDR2 SYDVKM. Trimming removed 3 bases from V and 4 bases from J, with 9 bases in between. The CDR3 loop is CASSFNSFYGYTF. The CDR3, as DNA: TGTGCCAGCAGTTTCAACAGTTTCTATGGCTACACCTTC.

This clone has only a few counts. The rearrangement joins TRBV14 to TRBJ2-4; D perhaps matches TRBD2 (5 bases). CDR3 length: 17 amino acids. Germline CDR1 reads SGHDN; CDR2 reads FVKESK. Trimming shortened V by 1 base and J by 1 base, and 14 bases separated the two germline ends. The CDR3 nucleotides are TGTGCCAGCAGCCAAGGAGCGAGGGCCGGGGCCAAAAACATTCAGTACTTC. The encoded protein is CASSQGARAGAKNIQYF.

This clone showed up just a few times. V is TRBV7-9 and J is TRBJ2-7; 7 nucleotides align to TRBD2. The CDR3 covers 12 residues. The trim removed 4 bases at V and 6 bases at J, leaving 3 bases unmatched. Germline lookup yields CDR1 SEHNR and CDR2 FQNEAQ (reference sequence). The CDR3 protein is CASSSPGGEQYF. In DNA form, the CDR3 reads TGTGCCAGCAGCTCGCCGGGGGGCGAGCAGTACTTC.

The chain is built from TRBV7-6 and TRBJ2-7, with a possible D match to TRBD1 (6 bases). Germline CDR1 reads SGHVS; CDR2 reads FNYEAQ. The CDR3 extends over 13 amino acids. Trimming pared 5 bases from V and 6 bases from J, leaving 14 bases between. In DNA form, the CDR3 reads TGTGCCAGCAGCACTAGGGACACCACCGAGCAGTACTTC. This sequence encodes CASSTRDTTEQYF.

The V and J genes are TRBV5-4 and TRBJ2-3; 7 positions match TRBD2. Germline V gene lookup returns CDR1 SGHNT and CDR2 YYREEE (reference sequence). This CDR3 region has 15 residues. V lost 0 bases and J lost 0; bases outside the gene matches: 1. Here the CDR3 DNA reads TGTGCCAGCAGCTTGGAACTAGCGAGCACAGATACGCAGTATTTT. Translated, it gives CASSLELASTDTQYF. Full variable domain (rest looked up from reference TRBV5-4 and TRBJ2-3): ETGVTQSPTHLIKTRGQQVTLRCSSQSGHNTVSWYQQALGQGPQFIFQYYREEENGRGNFPPRFSGLQFPNYSSELNVNALELDDSALYLCASSLELASTDTQYFGPGTRLTVL.

The J gene is TRBJ1-4, the V gene TRBV9, with 8 bases that match TRBD1. The CDR3 covers 15 residues. V shed 4 bases and J 8 bases; nucleotides not matched to a gene: 10. CDR1 is SGDLS, CDR2 YYNGEE, per germline. The CDR3 DNA reads as TGTGCCAGCAGCCCTTGGACAGGGCGAGGGGAAAAACTGTTTTTT. This encodes CASSPWTGRGEKLFF.

This clone occurred once. This chain uses TRBV6-1 with TRBJ1-2, with D uncertain. In germline, CDR1 is MNHNS, CDR2 SASEGT. The CDR3 has 15 amino acids. V was trimmed by 2 bases and J by 6 bases, leaving 16 bases between them. The CDR3 region is CASSESSRWENGYTF. CDR3 DNA: TGTGCCAGCAGTGAATCCTCGAGGTGGGAGAATGGCTACACCTTC.

The V and J genes are TRBV29-1 and TRBJ1-2, with D perhaps TRBD1 (6 bases). The germline V gene encodes CDR1 SQVTM and CDR2 ANQGSEA. The CDR3 covers 12 residues. V lost 2 bases and J lost 2, with 6 bases in between. DNA of the CDR3: TGCAGCGTTGAACAGGGGAACTATGGCTACACCTTC. Translated: CSVEQGNYGYTF.

This clone was recorded a few times. The gene calls are TRBV7-9 and TRBJ1-3, with D tentatively TRBD1 (5 bases). V gave up 1 base and J gave up 5 bases, with 6 bases separating them. Germline-derived CDR1 and CDR2 are SEHNR and FQNEAQ (reference sequence). This CDR3 is 13 amino acids long. CDR3 coding DNA: TGTGCCAGCAGCTTAGGGGGCCGAAACACCATATATTTT. This gives the protein CASSLGGRNTIYF.

CDR3 DNA: TGCGCCAGCAGCTTGGAGGGAGCGGATTACAATGAGCAGTTCTTC. Translated: CASSLEGADYNEQFF. The chain couples TRBV5-1 to TRBJ2-1, with D possibly TRBD2 on 5 matching bases. Germline CDR1 and CDR2: SGHRS and YFSETQ. This CDR3 contains 15 residues. V lost 0 bases and J 4 bases, leaving 11 bases between the germline ends.

The chain is built from TRBV7-9 and TRBJ2-4; D is ambiguous. The germline V gene encodes CDR1 SEHNR and CDR2 FQNEAQ (reference sequence). V shed 5 bases and J shed 0 bases, with 11 bases lying between them. The CDR3 consists of 15 residues. CDR3 protein: CASSEGRLAKNIQYF. DNA of the CDR3: TGTGCCAGCAGCGAAGGCAGACTAGCCAAAAACATTCAGTACTTC.

The chain combines TRBV2 with TRBJ2-6; tentatively, D is TRBD1 (5 bases). The CDR3 is 15 residues long. Germline V CDR1 and CDR2: SNHLY, FYNNEI. V lost 8 bases and J 1 base, leaving 12 bases between the germline ends. CDR3 in amino acids: CASGLQASGANVLTF. In DNA, the CDR3 is TGTGCCAGCGGCCTACAGGCTTCTGGGGCCAACGTCCTGACTTTC.

V is TRBV7-9 and J is TRBJ2-3, with 10 bases matching TRBD2. The CDR3 extends over 15 amino acids. The junction had 2 bases not matched to a gene; V was cut back by 4 bases and J by 1 base. Germline V gene data show CDR1 as SEHNR and CDR2 as FQNEAQ (reference sequence). CDR3 loop: CASSSGTSGTDTQYF. The DNA of the CDR3 is TGTGCCAGCAGCTCCGGGACTAGCGGCACAGATACGCAGTATTTT.

The V gene is TRBV5-1, the J gene TRBJ2-7; tentatively, D is TRBD2 (5 bases). CDR3 length equals 14 residues. CDR1 and CDR2 from the germline V gene are SGHRS and YFSETQ. The V and J ends lost 4 bases and 1 base respectively, with 12 bases between them. CDR3: CASSPQEASYEQYF. CDR3 nucleotide sequence: TGCGCCAGCAGCCCGCAGGAGGCGTCCTACGAGCAGTACTTC.

This sequence joins TRBV5-1 and TRBJ1-1, with 7 bases lining up with TRBD1. CDR1 is SGHRS, CDR2 YFSETQ, per germline. V lost 1 base to trimming and J lost 10 bases; unmatched junction nucleotides: 7. The CDR3 is made up of 13 amino acids. The DNA of the CDR3 is TGCGCCAGCAGCTTGATTCCGGGACAGCTAGCTTTCTTT. It codes for CASSLIPGQLAFF. The complete variable domain, with remaining parts taken from reference TRBV5-1 and TRBJ1-1, reads KAGVTQTPRYLIKTRGQQVTLSCSPISGHRSVSWYQQTPGQGLQFLFEYFSETQRNKGNFPGRFSGRQFSNSRSEMNVSTLELGDSALYLCASSLIPGQLAFFGQGTRLTVV.

This chain uses TRBV7-9 with TRBJ1-4; tentatively, D is TRBD1 (6 bases). CDR3 length: 15 residues. CDR1 is SEHNR, CDR2 FQNEAQ, per germline (reference sequence). V was pared by 6 bases and J by 5 bases, with 16 bases between. CDR3 loop: CASRPTDSFNEKLFF. The CDR3 DNA reads as TGTGCCAGCAGGCCTACGGACAGCTTCAATGAAAAACTGTTTTTT.

The chain links TRBV7-9 to TRBJ1-1, with D tentatively TRBD1 (6 bases). The CDR3 length is 14 residues. Germline V lookup: CDR1 SEHNR, CDR2 FQNEAQ (reference sequence). Trimming cost V 3 bases and J 6 bases, with 14 bases left between them. The CDR3 sequence: CASSFPGVEAEAFF. The CDR3 nucleotides read TGTGCCAGCAGCTTTCCAGGGGTGGAGGCTGAAGCTTTCTTT.

V gene TRBV6-2 or TRBV6-3 combines with J gene TRBJ1-1; no clear D gene. This CDR3 comprises 12 residues. With 4 bases removed from V and 5 bases from J, the gap between germline ends came to 8 bases. Germline V gene lookup returns CDR1 MNHEY and CDR2 SVGEGT. Here the CDR3 DNA reads TGTGCCAGCAGTTGGAGTGTGACTGAAGCTTTCTTT. This codes for CASSWSVTEAFF.

In its sample, this clone was seen once. Other DNA sequences in this specimen translate into the identical CDR3. The rearrangement uses TRBV7-3 and TRBJ1-1, with a tentative D call TRBD1 (5 bases). From germline, CDR1 is SGHTA and CDR2 FQGTGA. CDR3 length: 12 residues. V was clipped by 8 bases and J by 4 bases, with 11 bases between them. In DNA, the CDR3 is TGTGCCAGCTCTCCCGGGGGCACTGAAGCTTTCTTT. Amino acid sequence: CASSPGGTEAFF.

The CDR3: CASSLQVLRAFF. For the CDR3, the DNA is TGTGCCAGCAGTCTACAGGTGTTAAGAGCTTTCTTT. The chain employs TRBV6-5 and TRBJ1-1, with a tentative D call TRBD1 (5 bases). The V gene's germline CDR1 is MNHEY and CDR2 SVGAGI. The CDR3 is 12 residues long. Trimming removed 5 bases from V and 10 bases from J, with 14 bases in between.